This entry lists 5 T cell receptor beta chains sequenced from one sample in a study of tissue T cells after allogeneic stem cell transplantation. Sequencing was performed with immunoSEQ multiplex PCR; in TCRdb, only in-frame clones are kept and a portion is missing. This table has under 25,000 clones, roughly 72% appearing once. The material sequenced was spleen. The source of these receptors is a female BALB/c mouse in good health. As its MHC haplotype, the strain has H2-d.

In the case of this clone: Gene names and germline match the mouse. The read ends 1 residue shy of where the CDR3 ends; the end is completed using the germline J gene. The chain employs TRBV19 and TRBJ2-7, with TRBD2 identical over 12 bases. Germline-derived CDR1 and CDR2 are FNHDT and SITEND (reference sequence). The CDR3 covers 13 residues. V was clipped by 2 bases and J by 6 bases; unmatched bases: 0. The CDR3 sequence: CASSMTGGAEQYF. The sequenced CDR3 bases are TGTGCCAGCAGTATGACTGGGGGGGCTGAACAGTAC.

To note about this clone: Any gene name here is a mouse gene name. The read halts 1 residue ahead of the CDR3 end, with the missing end drawn from the germline J gene. The chain couples TRBV19 to TRBJ2-7; D may be TRBD2 (6 bases). CDR3 size: 14 residues. With 1 base removed from V and 1 base from J, the gap between germline ends came to 9 bases. CDR1 is FNHDT and CDR2 is SITEND in the germline V gene (reference sequence). The CDR3 sequence: CASSIRGLSYEQYF. Incomplete CDR3 DNA: TGTGCCAGCAGTATAAGGGGACTATCCTATGAACAGTAC.

For this clone: Here the gene names and germline are mouse. The CDR3 end falls 1 residue outside the read, so it is completed with the germline J gene. The chain employs TRBV13-1 and TRBJ2-5; D gene unclear. Germline lookup yields CDR1 NSHNY and CDR2 SYGAGN. This CDR3 has 13 amino acids. Trimming shortened V by 0 bases and J by 7 bases, and 9 bases separated the two germline ends. The part of the CDR3 DNA that was read is TGTGCCAGCAGTGATGCAAGAGGAAACACCCAGTAC. Amino acid sequence: CASSDARGNTQY. The whole CDR3 protein is CASSDARGNTQYF.

As concerns this clone: The listed genes are named as in mouse. The sequence runs out 1 residue before the end of the CDR3; the remainder is reconstructed from the germline J gene. The rearrangement joins TRBV19 to TRBJ1-1, with a possible D match to TRBD1 (6 bases). Trimming left V 0 bases short and J 1 base short, with 7 bases between. CDR1 and CDR2 from the germline V gene are FNHDT and SITEND (reference sequence). The length of the CDR3 is 14 residues. The sequenced part of the CDR3 DNA is TGTGCCAGCAGTATAGTACAGGGGAACACAGAAGTCTTC. Amino acids: CASSIVQGNTEVF. The entire CDR3 protein is CASSIVQGNTEVFF.

Details on this clone: Germline and genes: mouse. The read terminates 1 residue before the CDR3 end, so the remaining end is supplied by the germline J gene. The V and J genes are TRBV13-2 and TRBJ2-5, with D perhaps matching TRBD1 or TRBD2 (6 bases each). Germline-derived CDR1 and CDR2 are NNHNN and SYGAGS (reference sequence). The CDR3 covers 14 residues. The germline V and J ends were trimmed by 5 bases and 3 bases, with 13 bases remaining between them. This CDR3 reads CASGRGQRQDTQYF. The sequenced part of the CDR3 DNA is TGTGCCAGCGGCCGGGGGCAGAGGCAAGACACCCAGTAC.